The rows below give T cell receptor beta chains drawn from one sample of a study of blood T cells in healthy people across ages. TCRdb reprocessed the 5' RACE reads via MiXCR and lists one record per CDR3 protein. The data hold roughly 1,700,000 distinct CDR3 sequences, with 28% observed a single time. The specimen was blood. Receptors originate from a woman aged 25 to 45 in good health. The CDR3 runs from the conserved cysteine through the conserved F or W. Each record gives: clone size, V gene, J gene, D gene, CDR3 protein, CDR3 DNA. D genes are given only for firm matches. Some rows mark clone size as missing; the rest say once, few, many or name a class of expanded clone.

clone_size: .; v_call: TRBV28; j_call: TRBJ2-4; d_call: .; cdr3_aa: CASHGGRARAKNIQYF; cdr3_nt: TGTGCCAGCCATGGTGGTCGCGCCCGGGCCAAAAACATTCAGTACTTC
clone_size: .; v_call: TRBV6-4; j_call: TRBJ2-7; d_call: TRBD2; cdr3_aa: CAIQPGLTSGITYEQYF; cdr3_nt: TGTGCCATCCAACCGGGCCTGACTAGCGGGATTACCTACGAGCAGTACTTC
clone_size: .; v_call: TRBV27; j_call: TRBJ1-1; d_call: .; cdr3_aa: CASSLLGLHTEAFF; cdr3_nt: TGTGCCAGCAGTTTACTAGGACTTCACACTGAAGCTTTCTTT
clone_size: few; v_call: TRBV20-1; j_call: TRBJ2-5; d_call: TRBD2; cdr3_aa: CSARVGGGPETQYF; cdr3_nt: TGCAGTGCTAGAGTAGGCGGGGGGCCAGAGACCCAGTACTTC
clone_size: few; v_call: TRBV2; j_call: TRBJ2-1; d_call: .; cdr3_aa: CASSRGDSRYNEQFF; cdr3_nt: TGTGCCAGCAGCCGGGGGGACAGCAGGTACAATGAGCAGTTCTTC
clone_size: many; v_call: TRBV7-9; j_call: TRBJ2-7; d_call: TRBD2; cdr3_aa: CASSYPGGYEQYF; cdr3_nt: TGTGCCAGCAGCTACCCCGGGGGGTACGAGCAGTACTTC
clone_size: few; v_call: TRBV4-1; j_call: TRBJ1-5; d_call: TRBD1; cdr3_aa: CASSRAGGEGQPQHF; cdr3_nt: TGCGCCAGCAGTCGTGCAGGGGGTGAAGGTCAGCCCCAGCATTTT
clone_size: few; v_call: TRBV7-9; j_call: TRBJ2-1; d_call: TRBD2; cdr3_aa: CASSESSYTTGTRQWGEQFF; cdr3_nt: TGTGCCAGCAGCGAATCTTCCTATACGACCGGGACTAGACAGTGGGGTGAGCAGTTCTTC
clone_size: few; v_call: TRBV9; j_call: TRBJ2-3; d_call: TRBD2; cdr3_aa: CASSPTSGSLHTQYF; cdr3_nt: TGTGCCAGCAGCCCGACTAGCGGGTCTCTACATACGCAGTATTTT
clone_size: .; v_call: TRBV6-6; j_call: TRBJ2-1; d_call: .; cdr3_aa: CASSYTANEQFF; cdr3_nt: TGTGCCAGCAGTTACACGGCGAATGAGCAGTTCTTC
clone_size: .; v_call: TRBV20-1; j_call: TRBJ2-7; d_call: TRBD1; cdr3_aa: CSANRQGDEQYF; cdr3_nt: TGCAGTGCTAACCGACAGGGGGACGAGCAGTACTTC
clone_size: .; v_call: TRBV12-3/TRBV12-4; j_call: TRBJ2-3; d_call: .; cdr3_aa: CASSFRISPGALRTDTQYF; cdr3_nt: TGTGCCAGCAGTTTTCGTATCAGTCCTGGAGCACTAAGAACAGATACGCAGTATTTT
clone_size: many; v_call: TRBV6-5; j_call: TRBJ2-7; d_call: .; cdr3_aa: CASSYGGSNEQYF; cdr3_nt: TGTGCCAGCAGTTACGGCGGGTCTAACGAGCAGTACTTC
clone_size: .; v_call: TRBV2; j_call: TRBJ2-5; d_call: .; cdr3_aa: CASRSSGAETQYF; cdr3_nt: TGTGCCAGCAGGAGCTCGGGCGCGGAGACCCAGTACTTC
clone_size: many; v_call: TRBV12-3/TRBV12-4; j_call: TRBJ2-7; d_call: .; cdr3_aa: CASSLAQPYEQYF; cdr3_nt: TGTGCCAGCAGTTTGGCGCAGCCCTACGAGCAGTACTTC
clone_size: .; v_call: TRBV12-3/TRBV12-4; j_call: TRBJ1-6; d_call: TRBD1; cdr3_aa: CASSLISGTGNSPLHF; cdr3_nt: TGTGCCAGCAGTTTGATTTCTGGGACAGGGAACTCACCCCTCCACTTT
clone_size: .; v_call: TRBV7-2; j_call: TRBJ1-1; d_call: .; cdr3_aa: CASSLGQVKPEAFF; cdr3_nt: TGTGCCAGCAGCTTAGGACAGGTTAAGCCTGAAGCTTTCTTT
clone_size: .; v_call: TRBV30; j_call: TRBJ2-7; d_call: .; cdr3_aa: CAWSGWQGGYEQYF; cdr3_nt: TGTGCCTGGAGTGGTTGGCAGGGAGGTTACGAGCAGTACTTC
clone_size: .; v_call: TRBV20-1; j_call: TRBJ2-2; d_call: .; cdr3_aa: CSASGTTNTGELFF; cdr3_nt: TGCAGTGCTTCCGGGACCACGAACACCGGGGAGCTGTTTTTT
clone_size: .; v_call: TRBV3-1; j_call: TRBJ2-2; d_call: .; cdr3_aa: CASSPGYDTGELFF; cdr3_nt: TGTGCCAGCAGCCCAGGGTACGACACCGGGGAGCTGTTTTTT
clone_size: .; v_call: TRBV19; j_call: TRBJ1-2; d_call: .; cdr3_aa: CASSIDRAYGYTF; cdr3_nt: TGTGCCAGTAGTATAGATAGGGCTTATGGCTACACCTTC
clone_size: .; v_call: TRBV7-2; j_call: TRBJ2-5; d_call: .; cdr3_aa: CASSPGTPFETQYF; cdr3_nt: TGTGCCAGCAGCCCCGGGACCCCTTTCGAGACCCAGTACTTC
clone_size: few; v_call: TRBV7-9; j_call: TRBJ1-6; d_call: TRBD1; cdr3_aa: CASSPPTGSPLHF; cdr3_nt: TGTGCCAGCAGCCCACCGACAGGGTCACCCCTCCACTTT
clone_size: few; v_call: TRBV7-2; j_call: TRBJ1-5; d_call: .; cdr3_aa: CASGRESNQPQHF; cdr3_nt: TGTGCCAGCGGGAGGGAGAGCAATCAGCCCCAGCATTTT
clone_size: .; v_call: TRBV5-1; j_call: TRBJ1-5; d_call: .; cdr3_aa: CASARSPDQPQHF; cdr3_nt: TGCGCCAGCGCTCGCTCCCCAGATCAGCCCCAGCATTTT
clone_size: few; v_call: TRBV12-3/TRBV12-4; j_call: TRBJ2-2; d_call: TRBD1; cdr3_aa: CASIDRVGGELFF; cdr3_nt: TGTGCCAGCATCGACAGGGTCGGCGGGGAGCTGTTTTTT
clone_size: few; v_call: TRBV7-8; j_call: TRBJ1-2; d_call: TRBD1; cdr3_aa: CASSYWDRDFNYCYTF; cdr3_nt: TGTGCCAGCAGCTATTGGGACAGGGACTTCAACTATTGCTACACCTTC
clone_size: .; v_call: TRBV6-2/TRBV6-3; j_call: TRBJ2-7; d_call: .; cdr3_aa: CASSYSSAQWESHEQYF; cdr3_nt: TGTGCCAGCAGTTACTCGAGCGCCCAGTGGGAGTCCCACGAGCAGTACTTC
clone_size: few; v_call: TRBV18; j_call: TRBJ1-1; d_call: .; cdr3_aa: CASSPRLGTEAFF; cdr3_nt: TGTGCCAGCTCACCACGTTTGGGCACTGAAGCTTTCTTT
clone_size: .; v_call: TRBV10-3; j_call: TRBJ1-1; d_call: .; cdr3_aa: CAISLTSKFPEAFF; cdr3_nt: TGTGCCATCTCTCTGACATCGAAGTTCCCTGAAGCTTTCTTT
clone_size: many; v_call: TRBV11-2; j_call: TRBJ2-1; d_call: TRBD2; cdr3_aa: CASSLVVGGSSYNEQFF; cdr3_nt: TGTGCCAGCAGCCTGGTAGTGGGGGGGAGTAGCTACAATGAGCAGTTCTTC
clone_size: many; v_call: TRBV5-1; j_call: TRBJ2-3; d_call: TRBD2; cdr3_aa: CASSYSLAGGADTQYF; cdr3_nt: TGCGCCAGCAGCTACAGCCTAGCGGGGGGCGCAGATACGCAGTATTTT
clone_size: few; v_call: TRBV29-1; j_call: TRBJ2-3; d_call: .; cdr3_aa: CSVEHRVTAASDTQYF; cdr3_nt: TGCAGCGTTGAGCACAGGGTCACTGCCGCCTCAGATACGCAGTATTTT
clone_size: few; v_call: TRBV7-2; j_call: TRBJ2-7; d_call: .; cdr3_aa: CASRSTRSDYEQYF; cdr3_nt: TGTGCCAGCAGGTCGACTAGATCGGATTACGAGCAGTACTTC
clone_size: few; v_call: TRBV28; j_call: TRBJ2-7; d_call: .; cdr3_aa: CASSRNWGRGEQYF; cdr3_nt: TGTGCCAGCAGTCGAAACTGGGGCCGAGGCGAGCAGTACTTC
clone_size: few; v_call: TRBV12-3/TRBV12-4; j_call: TRBJ1-1; d_call: .; cdr3_aa: CASSLAWDFSEAFF; cdr3_nt: TGTGCCAGCAGTTTAGCGTGGGACTTCTCTGAAGCTTTCTTT
clone_size: .; v_call: TRBV4-1; j_call: TRBJ2-3; d_call: TRBD2; cdr3_aa: CASSQRTSGGSDTQYF; cdr3_nt: TGCGCCAGCAGCCAACGGACTAGCGGTGGCTCGGATACGCAGTATTTT
clone_size: .; v_call: TRBV28; j_call: TRBJ2-7; d_call: .; cdr3_aa: CASSPAGGSSSYEQYF; cdr3_nt: TGTGCCAGCAGTCCGGCTGGGGGATCGAGCTCCTACGAGCAGTACTTC
clone_size: .; v_call: TRBV29-1; j_call: TRBJ2-3; d_call: .; cdr3_aa: CSVVVVELADTQYF; cdr3_nt: TGCAGCGTTGTTGTAGTGGAGCTGGCAGATACGCAGTATTTT
clone_size: few; v_call: TRBV4-1; j_call: TRBJ2-5; d_call: .; cdr3_aa: CASSHLSIGEEEQYF; cdr3_nt: TGCGCCAGCAGCCACCTGTCCATCGGTGAGGAAGAGCAGTACTTC
clone_size: .; v_call: TRBV2; j_call: TRBJ2-1; d_call: TRBD1; cdr3_aa: CASSEAQGDNEQFF; cdr3_nt: TGTGCCAGCAGTGAAGCGCAGGGGGACAATGAGCAGTTCTTC
clone_size: many; v_call: TRBV6-5; j_call: TRBJ2-1; d_call: TRBD1; cdr3_aa: CASSRQGRYNEQFF; cdr3_nt: TGTGCCAGCAGTCGACAGGGGAGGTACAATGAGCAGTTCTTC
clone_size: .; v_call: TRBV12-3/TRBV12-4; j_call: TRBJ2-3; d_call: .; cdr3_aa: CASSQRAYTTDTQYF; cdr3_nt: TGTGCCAGCAGTCAAAGGGCCTATACGACAGATACGCAGTATTTT
clone_size: .; v_call: TRBV2; j_call: TRBJ1-5; d_call: .; cdr3_aa: CASSEGQYQPQHF; cdr3_nt: TGTGCCAGCAGTGAAGGACAGTATCAGCCCCAGCATTTT
clone_size: once; v_call: TRBV7-9; j_call: TRBJ2-1; d_call: TRBD2; cdr3_aa: CASSRAREGNYEQFF; cdr3_nt: TGTGCCAGCAGCCGAGCTAGGGAGGGGAACTACGAGCAGTTCTTC
clone_size: .; v_call: TRBV5-5; j_call: TRBJ2-2; d_call: TRBD2; cdr3_aa: CASSVSGGIYGELFF; cdr3_nt: TGTGCCAGCAGCGTCAGCGGGGGGATATACGGGGAGCTGTTTTTT
clone_size: many; v_call: TRBV10-3; j_call: TRBJ2-4; d_call: TRBD2; cdr3_aa: CATAPSDPGGRNIQYF; cdr3_nt: TGTGCCACCGCCCCTAGTGATCCGGGGGGGAGGAACATTCAGTACTTC
clone_size: .; v_call: TRBV12-3/TRBV12-4; j_call: TRBJ2-6; d_call: .; cdr3_aa: CANRRAGANVLTF; cdr3_nt: TGTGCCAACAGGAGGGCTGGGGCCAACGTCCTGACTTTC
clone_size: few; v_call: TRBV29-1; j_call: TRBJ1-2; d_call: .; cdr3_aa: CSVGGSGGYGYTF; cdr3_nt: TGCAGCGTTGGGGGGTCGGGAGGCTATGGCTACACCTTC
clone_size: many; v_call: TRBV20-1; j_call: TRBJ2-7; d_call: TRBD2; cdr3_aa: CSARGVASGGYEQYF; cdr3_nt: TGCAGTGCTAGAGGTGTAGCTAGCGGGGGTTACGAGCAGTACTTC
clone_size: .; v_call: TRBV7-9; j_call: TRBJ1-4; d_call: TRBD1; cdr3_aa: CASSDAGTGGEKLFF; cdr3_nt: TGTGCCAGCAGCGACGCCGGGACAGGGGGTGAAAAACTGTTTTTT